The 26 T cell receptor beta chains below were found in one sample sequenced in a study of early T cells in non-severe SARS-CoV-2 infection. Using its own MiXCR run on the 5' RACE reads, TCRdb lists one record per CDR3 protein. The sample has about 35,000 distinct CDR3 sequences, under 5.5% seen once; the top ten hold over 6.5%. The sequenced sample was whole blood. Receptors originate from an adult who was a healthcare worker with PCR-confirmed SARS-CoV-2 infection or an uninfected control (not recorded which).

This clonotype was found many times. One junction end does not reproduce the germline sequence, and a read error may be involved. This chain joins TRBV13 and TRBJ2-1; D might be TRBD1 or TRBD2, each matching 6 bases. The CDR3 extends over 12 amino acids. Germline lookup yields CDR1 PRHDT and CDR2 FYEKMQ (reference sequence). DNA for the CDR3: TGTGCCAGCAGCCTAGGGGGGAATGAGCAGTTCTTC. It translates to CASSLGGNEQFF.

Ten or more counts support this clonotype. The chain carries TRBV5-1 and TRBJ2-6; D may correspond to TRBD1 or TRBD2 (6 bases each). Looked up from germline, CDR1 is SGHRS and CDR2 is YFSETQ. This CDR3 region has 15 residues. The V gene lost 2 bases and the J gene lost 4 bases, with 10 bases spanning the gap. CDR3 loop: CASSFGGAGANVLTF. For the CDR3, the DNA is TGCGCCAGCAGCTTCGGGGGCGCGGGGGCCAACGTCCTGACTTTC.

This clonotype was seen many times. The V and J genes are TRBV12-3 or TRBV12-4 and TRBJ1-6; TRBD1 might be the D (5 bases). V lost 6 bases and J 0 bases, leaving 9 bases between the germline ends. This CDR3 region has 15 residues. CDR3 amino acids: CASRGLSSYNSPLHF. The DNA of the CDR3 is TGTGCCAGCAGGGGACTAAGCTCCTATAATTCACCCCTCCACTTT.

The chain carries TRBV11-2 and TRBJ2-1; TRBD1 agrees at 8 bases. This CDR3 contains 14 residues. Germline CDR1 SGHAT, CDR2 FQNNGV. After removal of 1 base from V and 8 bases from J, the junction contained 4 bases not matched to a gene. The CDR3 DNA reads as TGTGCCAGCAGCTTAGGGACAGGGTACGATGAGCAGTTCTTC. Translation gives CASSLGTGYDEQFF.

This clonotype was observed many times. The chain is built from TRBV5-1 and TRBJ1-3; 7 bases map to TRBD1. This CDR3 comprises 14 residues. Per the germline V gene, CDR1 is SGHRS and CDR2 is YFSETQ. With 2 bases clipped from V and 4 bases from J, the junction kept 3 bases outside the gene matches. The CDR3, as DNA: TGCGCCAGCAGCTTCGGGACAGACGGAAACACCATATATTTT. It codes for CASSFGTDGNTIYF.

This clonotype was found many times. This sequence joins TRBV15 and TRBJ2-3; 8 bases map to TRBD2. From germline, CDR1 is LNHNV and CDR2 YYDKDF (reference sequence). J was trimmed by 2 bases and V by 0 bases; bases with no gene match: 10. The CDR3 is 18 amino acids. CDR3 sequence (DNA): TGTGCCACCAGCAGAGATCGGTCGGGGGGGCCTGTCACAGATACGCAGTATTTT. Encoded protein: CATSRDRSGGPVTDTQYF.

The chain has TRBV20-1 and TRBJ2-7; tentatively, D is TRBD2 (5 bases). The V gene lost 4 bases and the J gene lost 0 bases, with 10 bases spanning the gap. This CDR3 region has 13 residues. CDR1 is DFQATT and CDR2 is SNEGSKA in the germline V gene (reference sequence). CDR3 in DNA: TGCAGTGCTATGGACTCAGTCTCCTACGAGCAGTACTTC. Translating gives CSAMDSVSYEQYF.

The sample holds many counts of this clonotype. This chain joins TRBV28 and TRBJ2-7, with D possibly being TRBD1 (6 bases). CDR3 length: 12 amino acids. The V gene's germline CDR1 is MDHEN and CDR2 SYDVKM. V was cut by 6 bases and J by 6 bases, with 12 bases left in between. The CDR3: CASRTSRGEQYF. CDR3 sequence (DNA): TGTGCCAGCAGAACATCCAGGGGCGAGCAGTACTTC. Filled out from reference TRBV28 and TRBJ2-7, the complete variable domain reads DVKVTQSSRYLVKRTGEKVFLECVQDMDHENMFWYRQDPGLGLRLIYFSYDVKMKEKGDIPEGYSVSREKKERFSLILESASTNQTSMYLCASRTSRGEQYFGPGTRLTVT.

This chain uses TRBV12-3 or TRBV12-4 with TRBJ2-2; perhaps TRBD1 as D (5 bases). The CDR3 runs 15 residues. The germline V and J ends were trimmed by 1 base and 2 bases, with 8 bases remaining between them. The CDR3 DNA follows: TGTGCCAGCAGTTTAGGGGGCCCAAACACCGGGGAGCTGTTTTTT. Its translation is CASSLGGPNTGELFF.

In its sample, this clonotype was seen many times. The chain combines TRBV11-2 with TRBJ2-3, with D possibly being TRBD2 (7 bases). In germline, CDR1 is SGHAT, CDR2 FQNNGV. This CDR3 spans 17 amino acids. Trimming took off 2 bases at V and 3 bases at J, with 18 bases between the two ends. CDR3 sequence: CASSLYSGGQGTDTQYF. The DNA for the CDR3 is TGTGCCAGCAGCTTATATTCCGGGGGGCAAGGAACAGATACGCAGTATTTT.

In this sample, this clonotype turned up a few times. The chain combines TRBV15 with TRBJ2-1; tentatively, D is TRBD1 (5 bases). The CDR3 consists of 17 residues. From germline, CDR1 is LNHNV and CDR2 YYDKDF (reference sequence). V dropped 0 bases and J dropped 4 bases, with 16 bases sitting between them. In DNA form, the CDR3 reads TGTGCCACCAGCAGAGATGGCCAGGGCGAGGCATACAATGAGCAGTTCTTC. Amino acids: CATSRDGQGEAYNEQFF. The whole variable domain, filled in from reference TRBV15 and TRBJ2-1, reads DAMVIQNPRYQVTQFGKPVTLSCSQTLNHNVMYWYQQKSSQAPKLLFHYYDKDFNNEADTPDNFQSRRPNTSFCFLDIRSPGLGDTAMYLCATSRDGQGEAYNEQFFGPGTRLTVL.

This clonotype was seen many times. The J gene is TRBJ2-1, the V gene TRBV5-6, with no clear D. Germline loops: CDR1 SGHDT, CDR2 YYEEEE. The CDR3 totals 17 residues. Between the trimmed V and J ends, which lost 0 bases and 2 bases, there was a span of 15 bases. The CDR3 nucleotides are TGTGCCAGCAGCTTGGGTCCTGGGTCTGGGACCTACAATGAGCAGTTCTTC. As protein: CASSLGPGSGTYNEQFF.

This clonotype was seen ten or more times. The V and J genes are TRBV6-1 and TRBJ1-5; D remains ambiguous. This CDR3 has 14 amino acids. The V end was cut by 6 bases, the J end by 0 bases, with 9 bases between. Germline V CDR1 and CDR2: MNHNS, SASEGT. The DNA of the CDR3 is TGTGCCAGCAGCGCGGAGTATAGCAATCAGCCCCAGCATTTT. It specifies CASSAEYSNQPQHF.

This rearrangement joins TRBV20-1 to TRBJ1-6; D unresolved. V gave up 1 base and J gave up 8 bases, with 9 bases separating them. Germline V CDR1 and CDR2: DFQATT, SNEGSKA (reference sequence). The CDR3 is made up of 13 amino acids. The CDR3 here is CSARAFSDSPLHF. CDR3 DNA: TGCAGTGCTAGAGCCTTTAGCGATTCACCCCTCCACTTT.

This clonotype occurred many times. V and J are TRBV4-2 and TRBJ2-3, with D uncertain. The CDR3 contains 15 residues. Trimming removed 5 bases at V and 2 bases at J, with 14 bases between. CDR1 is LGHNA, CDR2 YNFKEQ, per germline. The CDR3 bases are TGTGCCAGCAGCGGGAACGGTGGGTCCACAGATACGCAGTATTTT. This translates into CASSGNGGSTDTQYF.

Concerning this clonotype: This could be a read error, since a much larger clone is one nucleotide away. This chain uses TRBV12-3 or TRBV12-4 with TRBJ2-7; TRBD1 is a possible D gene (5 bases). This CDR3 is 15 amino acids long. The CDR3 coding sequence is TGTGCCAGCAGTTTTCTCGGCAGGGCTTTCTACGAGCTGTACTTC. Translated: CASSFLGRAFYELYF.

This clonotype has more than one count but fewer than ten. The chain has TRBV6-6 and TRBJ2-5, with D possibly being TRBD1 or TRBD2 (6 bases each). The V end was cut by 2 bases, the J end by 1 base, with 8 bases between. The CDR3 is 14 amino acids. Germline V gene data show CDR1 as MNHNY and CDR2 as SVGAGI (reference sequence). CDR3 amino acids: CASSYRGAQETQYF. The CDR3 bases are TGTGCCAGCAGTTACAGGGGGGCCCAAGAGACCCAGTACTTC.

Ten or more counts support this clonotype. The chain carries TRBV6-5 and TRBJ2-7; possibly TRBD1 or TRBD2 for D (5 bases each). Trimming took 6 bases from V and 7 from J, leaving 16 bases between them. Germline V gives CDR1 MNHEY, CDR2 SVGAGI. The CDR3 length is 13 residues. The CDR3 DNA follows: TGTGCCAGCAGCCCCGGGACCACGGGGGAGCAGTACTTC. This gives the protein CASSPGTTGEQYF.

This chain uses TRBV7-9 with TRBJ1-5; 8 nucleotides agree with TRBD1. Germline CDR1 and CDR2: SEHNR and FQNEAQ (reference sequence). This CDR3 spans 15 amino acids. Trimming took 4 bases from V and 2 from J; bases not matched to a gene: 4. Written as DNA, the CDR3 is TGTGCCAGCAGCTCCGACAGGGGTGGCAATCAGCCCCAGCATTTT. This gives the protein CASSSDRGGNQPQHF.

This clonotype has a handful of counts. The rearrangement links TRBV5-1 to TRBJ1-1; D is undetermined. Germline V gives CDR1 SGHRS, CDR2 YFSETQ. The CDR3 contains 13 residues. Deletions cut 2 bases from V and 4 bases from J, with 9 bases between. The CDR3 region is CASSFKEGTEAFF. In DNA form, the CDR3 reads TGCGCCAGCAGCTTTAAAGAGGGCACTGAAGCTTTCTTT.

This clonotype was counted a few times. The J gene is TRBJ2-3, the V gene TRBV7-2; D may correspond to TRBD1 or TRBD2 (6 bases each). This CDR3 is 15 amino acids long. Germline loops: CDR1 SGHTA, CDR2 FQGNSA. The germline V and J ends were trimmed by 5 bases and 2 bases, with 14 bases remaining between them. For the CDR3, the DNA is TGTGCCAGCAGCCGGGCCCCGGGGGCCACAGATACGCAGTATTTT. Translation gives CASSRAPGATDTQYF.

This clonotype has at least ten counts. The chain uses TRBV15 and TRBJ2-7, with TRBD1 matching 11 bases. Germline-derived CDR1 and CDR2 are LNHNV and YYDKDF (reference sequence). The CDR3 spans 14 residues. V lost 5 bases and J lost 2; bases outside the gene matches: 2. CDR3 protein: CATSAGQGAYEQYF. DNA of the CDR3: TGTGCCACCAGCGCGGGACAGGGGGCCTACGAGCAGTACTTC.

Many counts were recorded for this clonotype. This sequence joins TRBV4-3 and TRBJ2-1; 10 nucleotides line up with TRBD1. Germline V CDR1 and CDR2: LGHNA, YSLEER. Trimming removed 3 bases from V and 6 bases from J; junction bases left unmatched: 5. This CDR3 has 15 residues. CDR3 bases: TGCGCCAGCAGCCACCGGGACAGGGGAATCAATGAGCAGTTCTTC. It codes for CASSHRDRGINEQFF.

This clonotype was detected ten times or more. The chain has TRBV5-4 and TRBJ2-3; D might be TRBD2 (6 bases). Trimming cost V 4 bases and J 2 bases, with 11 bases left between them. The germline V gene encodes CDR1 SGHNT and CDR2 YYREEE (reference sequence). CDR3 length: 14 residues. CDR3 sequence (DNA): TGTGCCAGCAGCATGGGGAGGTACACAGATACGCAGTATTTT. The encoded protein is CASSMGRYTDTQYF.

This clonotype was detected ten times or more. CDR3: CASSKKTGTGELFF. The CDR3 region has the DNA TGTGCCAGCAGTAAAAAAACAGGAACCGGGGAGCTGTTTTTT. The rearrangement uses TRBV7-3 and TRBJ2-2; D perhaps matches TRBD1 (5 bases). The CDR3 has 14 amino acids. The germline CDR1 and CDR2 sequences are SGHTA and FQGTGA. V dropped 6 bases and J dropped 5 bases, with 13 bases sitting between them.

This clonotype occurred a few times. V usage is TRBV5-1 and J usage is TRBJ2-7, with D tentatively TRBD1 (6 bases). The CDR3 is 14 amino acids. V was pared by 4 bases and J by 1 base, with 12 bases between. CDR1 SGHRS and CDR2 YFSETQ come from the germline V gene. The CDR3 DNA follows: TGCGCCAGCAGCCCATCCAGGGGATCCTACGAGCAGTACTTC. Translation: CASSPSRGSYEQYF.